The 31 T cell receptor beta chains listed next were all sequenced from one sample in a study of T cell changes during pregnancy in multiple sclerosis. The assay was immunoSEQ multiplex PCR, and TCRdb's table has in-frame clones only and misses some. The table includes 50,000 to 80,000 clones, about nine tenths detected once. Source: peripheral blood, taken in the second trimester of pregnancy. The receptors derive from a female donor with multiple sclerosis, enrolled in a pregnancy study.

This chain joins TRBV6-5 and TRBJ2-7, with D perhaps TRBD1 (6 bases). In germline, CDR1 is MNHEY, CDR2 SVGAGI. The V end was cut by 9 bases, the J end by 1 base, with 16 bases between. The CDR3 sequence is 14 residues long. The CDR3 bases are TGTGCCAGACCCCCCCCGGACAGATCCTACGAGCAGTACTTC. Amino acid sequence: CARPPPDRSYEQYF.

V gene TRBV21-1 combines with J gene TRBJ2-2; the table's D call TRBD2 went unverified against the DNA. TRBV21-1 is a documented pseudogene. CDR3 length: 18 residues. The CDR3 DNA reads as TGTGCCAGCAGTCCGGGGACTAGCGGGAGGGGCGGCACCGGGGAGCTGTTTTTT. Translated: CASSPGTSGRGGTGELFF.

The rearrangement links TRBV12-2 to TRBJ2-7; the DNA was not used to check the table's D call, TRBD1. TRBV12-2 is annotated as a pseudogene. This CDR3 has 14 amino acids. CDR3 DNA sequence: TGTGCAAGTCGCTTAGTGGGCAGAAAATACGAGCAGTACTTC. It encodes CASRLVGRKYEQYF.

The V and J genes are TRBV5-1 and TRBJ1-1; 9 bases map to TRBD1. V shed 3 bases and J 5 bases; nucleotides not matched to a gene: 8. Germline loops: CDR1 SGHRS, CDR2 YFSETQ. CDR3 length: 15 amino acids. The chain's CDR3 is CASSWDRDGGTEAFF. CDR3 bases: TGCGCCAGCAGCTGGGACAGGGACGGAGGAACTGAAGCTTTCTTT. The complete variable domain, with remaining parts taken from reference TRBV5-1 and TRBJ1-1, reads KAGVTQTPRYLIKTRGQQVTLSCSPISGHRSVSWYQQTPGQGLQFLFEYFSETQRNKGNFPGRFSGRQFSNSRSEMNVSTLELGDSALYLCASSWDRDGGTEAFFGQGTRLTVV.

V usage is TRBV11-2 and J usage is TRBJ2-1; 10 nucleotides align to TRBD2. J lost 12 bases, V lost 6 bases, and 14 bases had no gene match. This CDR3 region has 15 residues. Germline V lookup: CDR1 SGHAT, CDR2 FQNNGV. The CDR3 DNA follows: TGTGCCAGCAGTCTTACTAGCGGGACCTCAATGACGCAGTTCTTC. Translating gives CASSLTSGTSMTQFF.

CDR3 protein: CASRFTGRDTQYF. CDR3 bases: TGTGCCAGCAGATTTACAGGGCGAGATACGCAGTATTTT. This chain connects TRBV28 to TRBJ2-3; a possible D gene is TRBD1 (6 bases). This CDR3 has 13 amino acids. In germline, CDR1 is MDHEN, CDR2 SYDVKM. The germline V and J ends were trimmed by 6 bases and 5 bases, with 12 bases remaining between them.

The CDR3 DNA reads as TGTGCCAGCAGCCAAGTCAAGGAATCCCTAGCGGGAGTCACAGATACGCAGTATTTT. It translates to CASSQVKESLAGVTDTQYF. The chain carries TRBV4-2 and TRBJ2-3, with TRBD2 matching over 10 bases. This CDR3 region has 19 residues. V trimming: 1 base; J trimming: 2 bases; junction bases outside the gene matches: 12. In germline, CDR1 is LGHNA, CDR2 YNFKEQ.

The chain links TRBV9 to TRBJ2-3; TRBD1 matches 11 bases. V lost 5 bases and J lost 4; bases outside the gene matches: 12. The CDR3 has 17 residues. Germline V gene sequence: CDR1 SGDLS, CDR2 YYNGEE. The CDR3 is CASRGTGGTGGPDTQYF. The CDR3 DNA is TGTGCCAGCAGGGGGACCGGCGGGACAGGGGGACCAGATACGCAGTATTTT.

Of note for this clone: One end of the junction does not line up with germline, which may come from a read error. The V and J genes are TRBV7-7 and TRBJ2-5; 9 bases agree with TRBD1. The germline CDR1 and CDR2 sequences are SSHAT and FNYEAQ (reference sequence). CDR3 size: 13 residues. CDR3 nucleotide sequence: TGTGCTAGCAGCATCGACAGGGGGGAGACCCAGTACTTC. The encoded protein is CASSIDRGETQYF. Supplemented by reference TRBV7-7 and TRBJ2-5, the full variable domain reads GAGVSQSPRYKVTKRGQDVTLRCDPISSHATLYWYQQALGQGPEFLTYFNYEAQPDKSGLPSDRFSAERPEGSISTLTIQRTEQRDSAMYRCASSIDRGETQYFGPGTRLLVL.

In DNA form, the CDR3 reads TGCAGCGTGGGACCGGGACACCCCTACAATGAGCAGTTCTTC. This encodes CSVGPGHPYNEQFF. The chain has TRBV29-1 and TRBJ2-1; D may be TRBD1 (6 bases). The CDR3 contains 14 residues. Trimming pared 6 bases from V and 2 bases from J, leaving 14 bases between. In germline, CDR1 is SQVTM, CDR2 ANQGSEA.

The chain is built from TRBV5-1 and TRBJ2-7; D is perhaps TRBD1 (6 bases). The CDR3 extends over 14 amino acids. V shed 4 bases and J shed 2 bases, with 13 bases lying between them. Germline V gene sequence: CDR1 SGHRS, CDR2 YFSETQ. In DNA form, the CDR3 reads TGCGCCAGCAGCCTCCGGGACAAGGCCTACGAGCAGTACTTC. The encoded protein is CASSLRDKAYEQYF.

The rearrangement links TRBV4-1 to TRBJ2-7, with 8 bases that match TRBD1. CDR3 size: 15 residues. The germline V gene has CDR1 MGHRA and CDR2 YSYEKL. The J segment lost 3 bases and the V segment lost 3 bases, leaving 7 bases of the junction unmatched. CDR3 DNA sequence: TGCGCCAGCAGCCATTTAGTGGGACAGGACTACGAGCAGTACTTC. It codes for CASSHLVGQDYEQYF.

The rearrangement links TRBV5-6 to TRBJ2-1, with 8 bases aligning to TRBD2. CDR1 is SGHDT, CDR2 YYEEEE, per germline. The CDR3 sequence is 17 residues long. J gave up 4 bases and V 4 bases, and 13 bases lay outside the gene matches. The CDR3 region is CASSTLDLAGRYNEQFF. In DNA form, the CDR3 reads TGTGCCAGCAGCACCTTAGACCTAGCGGGTCGATACAATGAGCAGTTCTTC.

The chain combines TRBV4-1 with TRBJ1-1; TRBD1 aligns across 8 bases. Trimming removed 9 bases from V and 0 bases from J; junction bases left unmatched: 9. Germline V CDR1 and CDR2: MGHRA, YSYEKL. CDR3 length: 15 residues. The CDR3 loop reads CASSGGLDLNTEAFF. Written as DNA, the CDR3 is TGCGCCAGTTCAGGGGGCCTCGATTTGAACACTGAAGCTTTCTTT.

The chain uses TRBV2 and TRBJ2-1, with TRBD2 matching over 9 bases. V dropped 7 bases and J dropped 5; count of bases not matched to a gene: 6. This CDR3 contains 14 residues. Per the germline V gene, CDR1 is SNHLY and CDR2 is FYNNEI. The CDR3 region is CASMAAGGHNEQFF. The CDR3 region has the DNA TGTGCCAGCATGGCAGCGGGAGGCCACAATGAGCAGTTCTTC.

Regarding this clone: This may come from a read error, since a much larger clone is one base off. V gene TRBV6-4 combines with J gene TRBJ2-2; TRBD2 aligns across 7 bases. The CDR3 covers 16 residues. CDR1 and CDR2 from the germline V gene are MRHNA and SNTAGT. The CDR3: CVSSDSQRGLTGELFF. CDR3 DNA: TGTGTCAGCAGTGACAGTCAGCGGGGACTAACCGGGGAGCTGTTTTTT.

The chain uses TRBV6-6 and TRBJ2-3; D might be TRBD1 (6 bases). Germline lookup yields CDR1 MNHNY and CDR2 SVGAGI (reference sequence). There are 16 residues in the CDR3. The V end lost 2 bases, the J end lost 1 base, and 13 bases lay between the germline ends. The CDR3 here is CASSYGGGQGTDTQYF. For the CDR3, the DNA is TGTGCCAGCAGTTACGGGGGCGGGCAGGGCACAGATACGCAGTATTTT.

This rearrangement joins TRBV7-3 to TRBJ2-1; D is ambiguous. CDR1 is SGHTA and CDR2 is FQGTGA in the germline V gene. V lost 2 bases and J lost 0, with 8 bases in between. The CDR3 runs 15 residues. The CDR3 spells CASSLVAVSYNEQFF. CDR3 nucleotides: TGTGCCAGCAGCTTAGTCGCGGTCTCCTACAATGAGCAGTTCTTC.

The chain carries TRBV6-1 and TRBJ2-1; tentative D call: TRBD2 (5 bases). Germline CDR1 and CDR2: MNHNS and SASEGT. With 10 bases removed from V and 4 bases from J, the gap between germline ends came to 17 bases. The CDR3 extends over 14 amino acids. DNA for the CDR3: TGTGCCACGGCTAGGTTAAGGACTTACAATGAGCAGTTCTTC. Protein: CATARLRTYNEQFF.

This chain connects TRBV11-3 to TRBJ1-1; 11 nucleotides agree with TRBD1. V was clipped by 2 bases and J by 0 bases; unmatched bases: 2. The CDR3 is made up of 16 amino acids. Germline V lookup: CDR1 SGHNT, CDR2 YENEEA. CDR3 DNA: TGTGCCAGCAGCTTAACGGGACAGGGGGTGAACACTGAAGCTTTCTTT. Translated: CASSLTGQGVNTEAFF. Full variable domain (missing parts from reference TRBV11-3 and TRBJ1-1): EAGVVQSPRYKIIEKKQPVAFWCNPISGHNTLYWYLQNLGQGPELLIRYENEEAVDDSQLPKDRFSAERLKGVDSTLKIQPAELGDSAVYLCASSLTGQGVNTEAFFGQGTRLTVV.

The chain couples TRBV27 to TRBJ2-7, with TRBD2 identical over 10 bases. The CDR3 runs 15 residues. With 5 bases clipped from V and 2 bases from J, the junction kept 6 bases outside the gene matches. CDR1 is MNHEY, CDR2 SMNVEV, per germline (reference sequence). This chain's CDR3 is CASSDRGLATYEQYF. CDR3 sequence (DNA): TGTGCCAGCAGTGATCGGGGACTAGCGACCTACGAGCAGTACTTC.

The rearrangement joins TRBV7-2 to TRBJ2-1; possible D gene TRBD2, 5 bases. The germline V gene has CDR1 SGHTA and CDR2 FQGNSA. V was trimmed by 5 bases and J by 0 bases, leaving 17 bases between them. The CDR3 runs 17 residues. The CDR3 loop is CASSLQGGPLSYNEQFF. The CDR3 nucleotides read TGTGCCAGCAGCCTCCAAGGCGGGCCTCTCTCCTACAATGAGCAGTTCTTC.

The J gene is TRBJ2-7, the V gene TRBV19; the match to TRBD1 covers 10 bases. The CDR3 is 15 residues long. V was pared by 5 bases and J by 2 bases, with 6 bases of the junction left unmatched. Germline values: CDR1 LNHDA, CDR2 SQIVND (reference sequence). The CDR3 DNA is TGTGCCAGTAGTGAGGGGACAGGGGTTGCCTACGAGCAGTACTTC. This encodes CASSEGTGVAYEQYF.

The V gene is TRBV5-4, the J gene TRBJ2-3, with TRBD2 matching 8 bases. The CDR3 consists of 16 residues. Per germline, CDR1 SGHNT and CDR2 YYREEE (reference sequence). The junction had 7 bases not matched to a gene; V was cut back by 2 bases and J by 2 bases. This chain's CDR3 is CASSLRSGTSTDTQYF. CDR3 DNA sequence: TGTGCCAGCAGCTTACGTAGCGGGACCTCCACAGATACGCAGTATTTT.

As to this clone: This same CDR3 is encoded by further DNA sequences in the sample. This rearrangement joins TRBV7-9 to TRBJ1-1; D unresolved. V was clipped by 3 bases and J by 3 bases, with 5 bases between them. The germline V gene has CDR1 SEHNR and CDR2 FQNEAQ (reference sequence). CDR3 length: 12 amino acids. In nucleotides, the CDR3 is TGTGCCAGCAGCTTCGGAGACACTGAAGCTTTCTTT. Its protein is CASSFGDTEAFF.

In this sample, this clone turned up once. V usage is TRBV19 and J usage is TRBJ2-7, with 9 positions matching TRBD2. CDR3 length equals 20 residues. Germline V lookup: CDR1 LNHDA, CDR2 SQIVND (reference sequence). V lost 6 bases to trimming and J lost 5 bases; unmatched junction nucleotides: 26. CDR3 nucleotide sequence: TGTGCCAGTAGAGCCAGGGCCGTGGTGAGCGGGAGGCCTTCCTACGACGAGCAGTACTTC. Protein product: CASRARAVVSGRPSYDEQYF.

The table lists this clone with a few counts. The chain joins TRBV2 to TRBJ2-7; 7 bases agree with TRBD2. Unmatched junction bases numbered 7, after V lost 2 bases and J lost 12 bases. The CDR3 contains 12 residues. Germline loops: CDR1 SNHLY, CDR2 FYNNEI. CDR3 sequence reads: CASSESGAQGYF. The CDR3 region has the DNA TGTGCCAGCAGTGAAAGCGGGGCTCAGGGGTACTTC.

This clone appeared once. The chain recombines TRBV5-1 with TRBJ2-1; D is possibly TRBD2 (6 bases). Trimming pared 3 bases from V and 10 bases from J, leaving 14 bases between. The CDR3 is 13 amino acids. The germline gives CDR1 SGHRS, CDR2 YFSETQ. CDR3 protein: CASSWRESGEQFF. For the CDR3, the DNA is TGCGCCAGCAGCTGGAGGGAGTCGGGAGAGCAGTTCTTC. The variable domain in full, with the rest retrieved from reference TRBV5-1 and TRBJ2-1, is KAGVTQTPRYLIKTRGQQVTLSCSPISGHRSVSWYQQTPGQGLQFLFEYFSETQRNKGNFPGRFSGRQFSNSRSEMNVSTLELGDSALYLCASSWRESGEQFFGPGTRLTVL.

This clone was seen only once. The chain combines TRBV5-1 with TRBJ2-2; D unresolved. Germline values: CDR1 SGHRS, CDR2 YFSETQ. CDR3 length equals 13 residues. V was shortened by 3 bases and J by 5 bases, with 8 bases between the two germline ends. The CDR3 DNA follows: TGCGCCAGCAGCTCAGTCGTGACCGGGGAGCTGTTTTTT. Its protein product is CASSSVVTGELFF. The entire variable domain, with the rest obtained from reference TRBV5-1 and TRBJ2-2, is as follows: KAGVTQTPRYLIKTRGQQVTLSCSPISGHRSVSWYQQTPGQGLQFLFEYFSETQRNKGNFPGRFSGRQFSNSRSEMNVSTLELGDSALYLCASSSVVTGELFFGEGSRLTVL.

The chain recombines TRBV6-5 with TRBJ1-4; TRBD1 agrees at 9 bases. Germline CDR1 is MNHEY and CDR2 is SVGAGI. The CDR3 loop spans 15 amino acids. V lost 8 bases and J lost 8; bases outside the gene matches: 12. This CDR3 reads CASGKQGAQGEKLFF. The CDR3, as DNA: TGTGCCAGCGGAAAACAGGGGGCGCAGGGGGAAAAACTGTTTTTT.

The chain has TRBV7-6 and TRBJ2-7; 13 bases map to TRBD2. The CDR3 loop spans 18 amino acids. Germline assignment: CDR1 SGHVS and CDR2 FNYEAQ. Unmatched junction bases numbered 10, after V lost 5 bases and J lost 0 bases. The CDR3: CASSQGGTSGDSSYEQYF. CDR3 DNA sequence: TGTGCCAGCAGCCAAGGGGGGACTAGCGGGGATAGCTCCTACGAGCAGTACTTC.